The clone carrying this T cell receptor (beta chain) was detected ten times or more. The sample belongs to a study of spatial heterogeneity in lung cancer. Looked up from germline, CDR1 is SGHAT and CDR2 is FQNNGV. V gave up 2 bases and J gave up 1 base; unmatched junction bases: 1. This CDR3 has 15 amino acids. Every TCR cDNA molecule bore its own unique molecular identifier. TCRdb passed the 5' RACE reads through MiXCR, listing each CDR3 protein once. The sample shows about 61,000 distinct CDR3 sequences, approximately 6.3% of them seen only once. This sample's time point: sample taken at primary tumor resection. Unsorted whole RNA from tumor, nontumor lung or frozen PBMC underwent sequencing.

Sequencing used PBMCs, obtained at surgery. The chain recombines TRBV11-2 with TRBJ2-1; the match to TRBD1 covers 8 bases. This TCR derives from a female donor with early-stage non-small cell lung cancer. The CDR3 loop reads CASSLQGASYNEQFF. The CDR3 DNA sequence: TGTGCCAGCAGCTTACAGGGGGCATCCTACAATGAGCAGTTCTTC. Together with reference TRBV11-2 and TRBJ2-1, the CDR3 gives the full variable domain: EAGVAQSPRYKIIEKRQSVAFWCNPISGHATLYWYQQILGQGPKLLIQFQNNGVVDDSQLPKDRFSAERLKGVDSTLKIQPAKLEDSAVYLCASSLQGASYNEQFFGPGTRLTVL.